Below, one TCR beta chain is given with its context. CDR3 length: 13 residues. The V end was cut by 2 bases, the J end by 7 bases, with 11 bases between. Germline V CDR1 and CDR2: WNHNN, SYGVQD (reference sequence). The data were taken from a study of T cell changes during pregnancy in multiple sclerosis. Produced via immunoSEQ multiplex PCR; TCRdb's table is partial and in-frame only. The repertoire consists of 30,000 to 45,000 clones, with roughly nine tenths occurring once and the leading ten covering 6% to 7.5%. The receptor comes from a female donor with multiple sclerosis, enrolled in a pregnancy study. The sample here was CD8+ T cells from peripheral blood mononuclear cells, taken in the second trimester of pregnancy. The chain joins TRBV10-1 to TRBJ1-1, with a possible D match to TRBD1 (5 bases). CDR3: CASSETGEGEAFF. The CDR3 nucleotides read TGCGCCAGCAGTGAGACGGGGGAAGGTGAAGCTTTCTTT.